These 7 T cell receptor beta chains share one sample of origin, sequenced in a study of T cell repertoires in cytomegalovirus infection. Their antigens remain unidentified. TCRdb fed the reads into MiXCR, producing one record per CDR3 protein. This sample has around 120,000 distinct CDR3 sequences, with approximately 24% found just once. The sequencing input was PBMCs, sequenced either directly or after in vitro stimulation (not recorded which). The receptors originated from a human donor in good health (CMV status not recorded). Some clones in this sample may be carry-over from other donors' samples.

This clonotype was counted a few times. The rearrangement links TRBV6-2 or TRBV6-3 to TRBJ1-2; possibly TRBD1 for D (5 bases). The germline V gene encodes CDR1 MNHEY and CDR2 SVGEGT. CDR3 length equals 15 residues. Trimming pared 5 bases from V and 0 bases from J, leaving 13 bases between. In DNA, the CDR3 is TGTGCCAGCAGTCTCGACAGACTCGCTAACTATGGCTACACCTTC. It is translated as CASSLDRLANYGYTF.

The V and J genes are TRBV7-2 and TRBJ2-7; D not certain. Germline V gives CDR1 SGHTA, CDR2 FQGNSA. V lost 1 base, J lost 3 bases, and 10 bases lay in between. This CDR3 has 14 amino acids. The CDR3 sequence: CASSLGGPNYEQYF. CDR3 nucleotides: TGTGCCAGCAGCTTAGGTGGCCCCAACTACGAGCAGTACTTC.

This clonotype has a handful of counts. V is TRBV4-2 and J is TRBJ1-2; D gene ambiguous. CDR1 is LGHNA and CDR2 is YNFKEQ in the germline V gene. CDR3 length: 17 amino acids. The V gene lost 0 bases and the J gene lost 0 bases, with 14 bases spanning the gap. The CDR3: CASSQEEGSAANYGYTF. Written as DNA, the CDR3 is TGTGCCAGCAGCCAAGAAGAAGGGTCGGCCGCTAACTATGGCTACACCTTC.

The rearrangement joins TRBV11-3 to TRBJ1-2; 7 nucleotides line up with TRBD1. This CDR3 has 13 residues. CDR1 and CDR2 (germline): SGHNT, YENEEA. Germline trimming cut 4 bases from V and 4 bases from J; bases unmatched to any gene: 3. In nucleotides, the CDR3 is TGTGCCAGCAGCTCGGGACAGACCTATGGCTACACCTTC. Its protein product is CASSSGQTYGYTF. The full variable domain, in which reference TRBV11-3 and TRBJ1-2 provide the parts outside the CDR3, is EAGVVQSPRYKIIEKKQPVAFWCNPISGHNTLYWYLQNLGQGPELLIRYENEEAVDDSQLPKDRFSAERLKGVDSTLKIQPAELGDSAVYLCASSSGQTYGYTFGSGTRLTVV.

This clonotype has more than one count but fewer than ten. The rearrangement links TRBV6-6 to TRBJ1-2; TRBD1 matches at 8 bases. The CDR3 length is 16 residues. CDR1 and CDR2 from the germline V gene are MNHNY and SVGAGI (reference sequence). The J segment lost 8 bases and the V segment lost 0 bases, leaving 11 bases of the junction unmatched. The CDR3 DNA follows: TGTGCCAGCAGTTACTCCACTAAAAGGACAGGGAGCGGCTACACCTTC. This codes for CASSYSTKRTGSGYTF.

With respect to this clonotype: One base away lies a much larger clone, so this may be a sequencing read error. This rearrangement joins TRBV7-2 to TRBJ2-3, with 11 bases identical to TRBD2. CDR1 is SGHTA and CDR2 is FQGNSA in the germline V gene. This CDR3 region has 17 residues. The CDR3 DNA reads TGTGTCAGCAGCTGGTCTAGCGGGAGGACCAGCACAGATACGCAGTATTTT. As protein: CVSSWSSGRTSTDTQYF.

The V and J genes are TRBV6-2 or TRBV6-3 and TRBJ2-7, with D perhaps TRBD1 (5 bases). Germline V gene sequence: CDR1 MNHEY, CDR2 SVGEGT. The CDR3 spans 12 residues. V was pared by 2 bases and J by 6 bases, with 8 bases between. The CDR3, as DNA: TGTGCCAGCAGTTACCAGGGCGGCGAGCAGTACGTC. Residues: CASSYQGGEQYV.